This T cell receptor (beta chain) derives from a study of blood T cell repertoires in COVID-19. Study summary: Whether acute or convalescent, the COVID-19 samples came from the United States, Italy and Spain.

Cohort 3 donors were reported recovered after two negative PCRs, clearance, or symptom resolution. This table comes from immunoSEQ multiplex PCR, and its TCRdb copy is limited to in-frame clones, with some not included. The repertoire has some 200,000 clones, roughly 80% of them found once; the top ten carry 15% to 20%. Germline V gene sequence: CDR1 SGHRS, CDR2 YFSETQ. The CDR3 totals 13 residues. The V end lost 0 bases, the J end lost 5 bases, and 8 bases lay between the germline ends. V gene TRBV5-1 combines with J gene TRBJ1-1; no clear D gene. The receptor comes from a woman aged 45-60 years who had recovered from COVID-19. Sample: PBMCs or T cells enriched from blood (not recorded which). The CDR3 bases are TGCGCCAGCAGCTTGGAAACGAGTACTGAAGCTTTCTTT. It codes for CASSLETSTEAFF.